What follows is one T cell receptor (beta chain) and its context. Its target is not known. These data originate in a study of CD8 T cells in ankylosing spondylitis. Study results and limitations: Clones linked to disease were reported to show significant enrichment in matched ankylosing spondylitis synovial fluid.

In TCRdb, the 5' RACE reads were re-called with MiXCR into one record per CDR3 protein. The repertoire holds about 160,000 distinct CDR3 sequences, with around a tenth as singletons. This sequence originates from a female donor with ankylosing spondylitis or in good health (not recorded which). What was sequenced was blood, either unsorted or a sorted T cell fraction (not recorded which).

The CDR3 sequence is CASSGGFSSYNEQFF. In nucleotides, the CDR3 is TGCGCCAGCAGTGGGGGGTTTAGCTCCTACAATGAGCAGTTCTTC. The rearrangement joins TRBV10-2 to TRBJ2-1, with D perhaps TRBD1 or TRBD2 (5 bases each). Per germline, CDR1 WSHSY and CDR2 SAAADI. V lost 4 bases to trimming and J lost 0 bases, with 10 bases between them. This CDR3 contains 15 residues.